Presented here are 24 T cell receptor beta chains from one specimen sequenced in a study of T cell clones after liver transplantation. Method: immunoSEQ multiplex PCR; TCRdb's copy keeps in-frame clones and lacks some. The table includes more than 95,000 clones, about 86% detected once. This specimen consisted of CD4+ T cells from blood, obtained around 44 months after liver transplant. These receptors all stem from a human patient who received a liver transplant. The graft donor may be the source of some T cells.

The V and J genes are TRBV18 and TRBJ2-5; TRBD1 matches at 11 bases. The germline V gene has CDR1 KGHSH and CDR2 LQKENI. CDR3 length: 16 residues. The trim removed 3 bases at V and 3 bases at J, leaving 6 bases unmatched. The CDR3 sequence is CASSPLGQGGKETQYF. CDR3 coding DNA: TGTGCCAGCTCACCCCTGGGACAGGGGGGAAAAGAGACCCAGTACTTC. Supplemented by reference TRBV18 and TRBJ2-5, the full variable domain reads NAGVMQNPRHLVRRRGQEARLRCSPMKGHSHVYWYRQLPEEGLKFMVYLQKENIIDESGMPKERFSAEFPKEGPSILRIQQVVRGDSAAYFCASSPLGQGGKETQYFGPGTRLLVL.

V gene TRBV9 combines with J gene TRBJ2-7; 15 bases agree with TRBD2. Germline CDR1 is SGDLS and CDR2 is YYNGEE. The CDR3 length is 16 residues. Losses at the gene ends were 3 bases for V and 6 bases for J; bases not matched to a gene: 7. Here the CDR3 reads CASSAGLAGGFIEQYF. Here the CDR3 DNA reads TGTGCCAGCAGCGCGGGACTAGCGGGGGGCTTTATCGAGCAGTACTTC.

The rearrangement joins TRBV2 to TRBJ2-5; D assignment may be TRBD1 or TRBD2 (6 bases each). The ends were cut back, 7 bases at V and 5 bases at J, with 20 bases in the middle. This CDR3 has 15 amino acids. Per the germline V gene, CDR1 is SNHLY and CDR2 is FYNNEI. This CDR3 is CASTRGGLRGETQYF. As DNA, the CDR3 is TGTGCCAGCACCAGGGGAGGACTACGCGGTGAGACCCAGTACTTC.

The rearrangement uses TRBV27 and TRBJ2-1; 9 positions match TRBD2. Trimming took 2 bases from V and 1 from J; bases not matched to a gene: 12. The CDR3 is 19 amino acids. Germline CDR1 MNHEY, CDR2 SMNVEV (reference sequence). CDR3 nucleotides: TGTGCCAGCAGTTTACGCGGGAGGGCCCTCTTAAAGTCCTACAATGAGCAGTTCTTC. Protein sequence: CASSLRGRALLKSYNEQFF.

This chain links TRBV25-1 with TRBJ1-5; 8 bases match TRBD1. From germline, CDR1 is MGHDK and CDR2 SYGVNS. V was pared by 2 bases and J by 2 bases, with 5 bases of the junction left unmatched. CDR3 length equals 16 residues. Here the CDR3 reads CASSEPGQGGNQPQHF. Here the CDR3 DNA reads TGTGCCAGCAGTGAACCTGGACAGGGCGGCAATCAGCCCCAGCATTTT.

This chain joins TRBV19 and TRBJ1-1; 7 positions agree with TRBD1. The trim removed 5 bases at V and 7 bases at J, leaving 13 bases unmatched. The CDR3 sequence is 15 residues long. Germline values: CDR1 LNHDA, CDR2 SQIVND (reference sequence). CDR3 in DNA: TGTGCCAGTAGTCCCACAGGGGCGGTTCGGGGTGAAGCTTTCTTT. Residues: CASSPTGAVRGEAFF.

The chain combines TRBV7-9 with TRBJ1-5; 8 bases fit TRBD1. Trimming at V came to 4 bases and at J to 3 bases, leaving 8 bases not matched to a gene. The CDR3 has 16 residues. Germline CDR1 and CDR2: SEHNR and FQNEAQ (reference sequence). For the CDR3, the DNA is TGTGCCAGCAGCTCCGGGACAGGTCTCGTCAATCAGCCCCAGCATTTT. It encodes CASSSGTGLVNQPQHF.

V and J are TRBV30 and TRBJ1-6, with D possibly matching TRBD1 (6 bases). The CDR3 is made up of 17 amino acids. Germline CDR1 reads GTSNPN; CDR2 reads SVGIG (reference sequence). V was clipped by 3 bases and J by 7 bases, with 22 bases between them. CDR3 loop: CAWRRVIGGPTNSPLHF. DNA of the CDR3: TGTGCCTGGAGACGGGTTATAGGGGGGCCCACGAATTCACCCCTCCACTTT.

This chain uses TRBV18 with TRBJ1-1, with 10 nucleotides matching TRBD1. After removal of 1 base from V and 3 bases from J, the junction contained 5 bases not matched to a gene. The CDR3 contains 16 residues. The germline CDR1 and CDR2 sequences are KGHSH and LQKENI. Written as DNA, the CDR3 is TGTGCCAGCTCACCACGACAGGGGGCTCATTACACTGAAGCTTTCTTT. The encoded protein is CASSPRQGAHYTEAFF. Variable domain in full (rest from reference TRBV18 and TRBJ1-1): NAGVMQNPRHLVRRRGQEARLRCSPMKGHSHVYWYRQLPEEGLKFMVYLQKENIIDESGMPKERFSAEFPKEGPSILRIQQVVRGDSAAYFCASSPRQGAHYTEAFFGQGTRLTVV.

The chain couples TRBV5-6 to TRBJ2-1; unclear D gene. CDR3 length equals 16 residues. Looked up from germline, CDR1 is SGHDT and CDR2 is YYEEEE. Trimming cost V 3 bases and J 2 bases, with 15 bases left between them. CDR3 protein: CASSYRTRLTYNEQFF. The CDR3 bases are TGTGCCAGCAGCTACCGCACCAGGCTTACCTACAATGAGCAGTTCTTC.

The rearrangement links TRBV5-1 to TRBJ2-2, with TRBD2 matching over 15 bases. V was pared by 3 bases and J by 4 bases, with 4 bases of the junction left unmatched. Looked up from germline, CDR1 is SGHRS and CDR2 is YFSETQ. CDR3 length: 17 residues. The CDR3 DNA is TGCGCCAGCAGCTCGGGACTAGCGGGGGGACTCACCGGGGAGCTGTTTTTT. Translation gives CASSSGLAGGLTGELFF.

This chain connects TRBV14 to TRBJ2-1; D not certain. The CDR3 is 13 amino acids. Germline-derived CDR1 and CDR2 are SGHDN and FVKESK. V was cut by 1 base and J by 10 bases, with 11 bases left in between. CDR3 residues: CASSQVRMGEQFF. The CDR3 nucleotides are TGTGCCAGCAGCCAAGTGCGCATGGGCGAGCAGTTCTTC.

The J gene is TRBJ2-3, the V gene TRBV6-5; D may be TRBD1 or TRBD2 (5 bases each). This CDR3 spans 14 amino acids. CDR1 and CDR2 (germline): MNHEY, SVGAGI. V was shortened by 6 bases and J by 0 bases, with 10 bases between the two germline ends. The DNA for the CDR3 is TGTGCCAGCAGGAGGGGATATAGCACAGATACGCAGTATTTT. As protein: CASRRGYSTDTQYF.

The chain has TRBV27 and TRBJ2-6; D is unclear. The CDR3 spans 15 residues. The V and J ends lost 2 bases and 1 base respectively, with 6 bases between them. CDR1 MNHEY and CDR2 SMNVEV come from the germline V gene (reference sequence). CDR3 protein: CASSLHGSGANVLTF. CDR3 nucleotide sequence: TGTGCCAGCAGTTTACACGGATCTGGGGCCAACGTCCTGACTTTC.

V is TRBV19 and J is TRBJ1-2, with a weak D call TRBD1 (6 bases). V lost 1 base, J lost 4 bases, and 13 bases lay in between. The CDR3 runs 15 residues. Germline V gives CDR1 LNHDA, CDR2 SQIVND (reference sequence). The DNA for the CDR3 is TGTGCCAGTAGTATAGTGAGGGGGTCTTCCTATGGCTACACCTTC. Translated, it gives CASSIVRGSSYGYTF.

The chain has TRBV5-4 and TRBJ1-2; TRBD1 matches at 8 bases. Germline V CDR1 and CDR2: SGHNT, YYREEE (reference sequence). There are 15 residues in the CDR3. The junction had 8 bases not matched to a gene; V was cut back by 0 bases and J by 7 bases. The CDR3 nucleotides read TGTGCCAGCAGCTTGGCGCAGACAGGGGTGGGTGGCTACACCTTC. It codes for CASSLAQTGVGGYTF.

J is TRBJ2-6 and V is TRBV5-1; possibly TRBD1 for D (5 bases). In germline, CDR1 is SGHRS, CDR2 YFSETQ. The CDR3 consists of 16 residues. Trimming took off 5 bases at V and 0 bases at J, with 12 bases between the two ends. In nucleotides, the CDR3 is TGCGCCAGCAGGACAGAGACGTTCTCTGGGGCCAACGTCCTGACTTTC. It specifies CASRTETFSGANVLTF.

This clone was found once. The V and J genes are TRBV5-4 and TRBJ1-1; unclear D gene. The CDR3 is made up of 12 amino acids. The germline V gene encodes CDR1 SGHNT and CDR2 YYREEE (reference sequence). Trimming took 4 bases from V and 5 from J, leaving 9 bases between them. The CDR3 nucleotides are TGTGCCAGCAGCCCTGGCCGTACTGAAGCTTTCTTT. Amino acids: CASSPGRTEAFF.

This chain uses TRBV4-2 with TRBJ1-5; D gene uncertain. CDR3 length: 18 residues. V dropped 1 base and J dropped 0 bases, with 16 bases sitting between them. Germline V CDR1 and CDR2: LGHNA, YNFKEQ. The CDR3 region has the DNA TGTGCCAGCAGCCAAGCCCAGCAGGCCGCCAATAGCAATCAGCCCCAGCATTTT. Protein sequence: CASSQAQQAANSNQPQHF.

The chain has TRBV2 and TRBJ1-3; D perhaps matches TRBD1 (6 bases). This CDR3 spans 13 amino acids. The germline V gene encodes CDR1 SNHLY and CDR2 FYNNEI. V was trimmed by 6 bases and J by 6 bases, leaving 12 bases between them. As DNA, the CDR3 is TGTGCCAGCAGCCCAGGGGCAGTAAACACCATATATTTT. Amino acid sequence: CASSPGAVNTIYF.

The rearrangement joins TRBV5-4 to TRBJ1-1; D not certain. V was clipped by 1 base and J by 1 base, with 14 bases between them. CDR3 length equals 16 residues. Germline V gene lookup returns CDR1 SGHNT and CDR2 YYREEE (reference sequence). The CDR3 DNA follows: TGTGCCAGCAGCTTGTGGATGGGTTCAGCGAACACTGAAGCTTTCTTT. As protein: CASSLWMGSANTEAFF.

The count of this clone is one. The V call is TRBV2, the J call TRBJ2-1; tentative D call: TRBD1 (6 bases). The V end lost 9 bases, the J end lost 5 bases, and 20 bases lay between the germline ends. The CDR3 contains 15 residues. CDR1 is SNHLY and CDR2 is FYNNEI in the germline V gene. The DNA for the CDR3 is TGTGCCAGTCCTGGACCGCAGGGGCCGAACAATGAGCAGTTCTTC. Amino acid sequence: CASPGPQGPNNEQFF.

This sequence joins TRBV27 and TRBJ1-5; D is unresolved. V lost 0 bases and J lost 4, with 7 bases in between. The CDR3 covers 14 residues. Germline loops: CDR1 MNHEY, CDR2 SMNVEV (reference sequence). The CDR3 protein is CASSLSAGNQPQHF. CDR3 in DNA: TGTGCCAGCAGTTTATCGGCCGGAAATCAGCCCCAGCATTTT.

This clone was seen a few times. The CDR3 region has the DNA TGTGCCAGCTCACTAAATTCATTACTAGCGGCCACAGATACGCAGTATTTT. Protein: CASSLNSLLAATDTQYF. J is TRBJ2-3 and V is TRBV18, with TRBD2 identical over 8 bases. CDR3 size: 17 residues. The J segment lost 2 bases and the V segment lost 4 bases, leaving 11 bases of the junction unmatched. CDR1 and CDR2 from the germline V gene are KGHSH and LQKENI.